Given below is one T cell receptor beta chain in context. The PCR had 60 Vbeta and 13 Jbeta primers. The method was immunoSEQ multiplex PCR; TCRdb's version includes in-frame clones alone and lacks a portion of them. The sample yields 89,000 or so clones, about 80% seen once. These data belong to a study of cytomegalovirus exposure and HLA in healthy donors. Whole-study context: A data release that came early held roughly 85 million unique TCRs from HLA-typed donors.

Sequenced input: PBMCs. The TCR sequence derives from a man aged 18 to 29 in good health and CMV-seropositive.

The CDR3 loop reads CASSPGGGDYEQYF. The CDR3 DNA sequence: TGTGCCAGCTCCCCAGGCGGAGGGGATTACGAGCAGTACTTC. The chain joins TRBV27 to TRBJ2-7; possible D gene TRBD2, 6 bases. Germline assignment: CDR1 MNHEY and CDR2 SMNVEV (reference sequence). Trimming took off 8 bases at V and 4 bases at J, with 18 bases between the two ends. This CDR3 has 14 amino acids.